A single sample gave rise to the 10 T cell receptor beta chains below, sequenced in a study of cytomegalovirus exposure and HLA in healthy donors. Primers: 60 Vbeta forward and 13 Jbeta reverse. The method was immunoSEQ multiplex PCR; TCRdb's version includes in-frame clones alone and lacks a portion of them. The table has fewer than 200,000 clones, about four fifths seen once. The sequencing sample was made of PBMCs. The receptor set was obtained from a woman under 30 in good health and CMV-seronegative.

The gene calls are TRBV6-1 and TRBJ1-5; no definite D call. The CDR3 length is 14 residues. Trimming took off 5 bases at V and 7 bases at J, with 15 bases between the two ends. CDR1 is MNHNS, CDR2 SASEGT, per germline. CDR3 protein: CASSFSSSGQPQHF. In DNA, the CDR3 is TGTGCCAGCAGTTTTAGTTCTAGTGGGCAGCCCCAGCATTTT.

This clone was observed a few times. This chain links TRBV6-5 with TRBJ1-4, with D unresolved. The germline gives CDR1 MNHEY, CDR2 SVGAGI. Trimming cost V 3 bases and J 15 bases, with 11 bases left between them. The CDR3 contains 11 residues. The CDR3 nucleotides are TGTGCCAGCAGTTATGGCGGGTTGATGTTTTTT. It yields the protein CASSYGGLMFF.

The chain carries TRBV5-1 and TRBJ1-4, with a weak D call TRBD1 (6 bases). The CDR3 runs 16 residues. V was trimmed by 4 bases and J by 6 bases, leaving 19 bases between them. Germline V gives CDR1 SGHRS, CDR2 YFSETQ. The CDR3 DNA sequence: TGCGCCAGCAGCCCCTTGTATTCAGGGGTATATGAAAAACTGTTTTTT. The encoded protein is CASSPLYSGVYEKLFF.

The chain joins TRBV2 to TRBJ1-2; D is possibly TRBD1 (5 bases). This CDR3 region has 13 residues. The germline gives CDR1 SNHLY, CDR2 FYNNEI. The ends were cut back, 7 bases at V and 4 bases at J, with 13 bases in the middle. The CDR3 region is CASKETAFYGYTF. In DNA form, the CDR3 reads TGTGCCAGCAAGGAGACAGCGTTCTATGGCTACACCTTC.

The rearrangement links TRBV16 to TRBJ2-7, with TRBD2 identical over 10 bases. The CDR3 loop spans 14 amino acids. Germline V gene data show CDR1 as KGHSY and CDR2 as FQNENV. V lost 1 base, J lost 5 bases, and 2 bases stayed unmatched. The CDR3 loop reads CASSQFLAGDEQYF. The CDR3 region has the DNA TGTGCCAGCAGCCAATTTCTAGCGGGAGACGAGCAGTACTTC.

The V call is TRBV21-1, the J call TRBJ2-2; whether TRBD1, the table's D call, matches the DNA was not checked. TRBV21-1 is deemed a pseudogene. This CDR3 spans 15 amino acids. CDR3 sequence (DNA): TGTGCCAGCAGCGCCCGGACAGGCAACACCGGGGAGCTGTTTTTT. Encoded protein: CASSARTGNTGELFF.

The chain has TRBV7-9 and TRBJ2-5; D is undetermined. CDR3 length: 14 amino acids. CDR1 and CDR2 from the germline V gene are SEHNR and FQNEAQ (reference sequence). V lost 8 bases, J lost 2 bases, and 15 bases lay in between. The chain's CDR3 is CASLPTPSQETQYF. CDR3 DNA sequence: TGTGCCAGCTTGCCCACACCCTCTCAAGAGACCCAGTACTTC.

The rearrangement links TRBV28 to TRBJ1-4; D perhaps matches TRBD1 (6 bases). The germline gives CDR1 MDHEN, CDR2 SYDVKM. The CDR3 totals 14 residues. The germline V and J ends were trimmed by 2 bases and 8 bases, with 12 bases remaining between them. CDR3 loop: CASSLRGGVEKLFF. In nucleotides, the CDR3 is TGTGCCAGCAGTTTAAGGGGGGGAGTAGAAAAACTGTTTTTT.

The chain employs TRBV7-9 and TRBJ2-5; D may be TRBD2 (6 bases). Germline V gene sequence: CDR1 SEHNR, CDR2 FQNEAQ (reference sequence). The CDR3 is 15 amino acids. Trimming took 3 bases from V and 7 from J, leaving 18 bases between them. CDR3 protein: CASSFAIGPEGTQYF. The CDR3 DNA is TGTGCCAGCAGCTTCGCTATCGGACCGGAGGGGACCCAGTACTTC.

V is TRBV6-1 and J is TRBJ1-1; D uncertain. The CDR3 is made up of 11 amino acids. Trimming cost V 6 bases and J 8 bases, with 10 bases left between them. The germline gives CDR1 MNHNS, CDR2 SASEGT. This CDR3 is CASSYLEEAFF. Here the CDR3 DNA reads TGTGCCAGCAGCTACCTGGAGGAAGCTTTCTTT.